A single sample gave rise to the 22 T cell receptor beta chains below, sequenced in a study of neurological immune-mediated disorders. MiXCR, applied by TCRdb to the 5' RACE reads, yields one record per CDR3 protein. Of 40,000 or so distinct CDR3 sequences listed, around 2.5% are singletons. Specimen: PBMCs. Every receptor here comes from a man aged 25-40 years with multiple sclerosis.

This clonotype was seen more than once but under ten times. CDR3 residues: CASRQTTYEQYF. CDR3 in DNA: TGTGCCAGCAGACAGACCACCTACGAGCAGTACTTC. J is TRBJ2-7 and V is TRBV28, with D hard to call. The CDR3 spans 12 residues. The germline V and J ends were trimmed by 6 bases and 2 bases, with 8 bases remaining between them. The germline CDR1 and CDR2 sequences are MDHEN and SYDVKM.

The chain carries TRBV19 and TRBJ1-1; possible D gene TRBD1, 5 bases. The CDR3 is 16 amino acids. The germline CDR1 and CDR2 sequences are LNHDA and SQIVND (reference sequence). V was trimmed by 4 bases and J by 3 bases, leaving 18 bases between them. DNA of the CDR3: TGTGCCAGTAGTAAAAAACTCAGGGCTTACGACACTGAAGCTTTCTTT. Residues: CASSKKLRAYDTEAFF.

There are many counts of this clonotype. V usage is TRBV20-1 and J usage is TRBJ2-1; perhaps TRBD1 as D (6 bases). In germline, CDR1 is DFQATT, CDR2 SNEGSKA (reference sequence). Between the trimmed V and J ends, which lost 7 bases and 6 bases, there was a span of 13 bases. The CDR3 has 12 amino acids. The CDR3 sequence is CSGAGEINEQFF. The CDR3 region has the DNA TGCAGTGGGGCAGGGGAAATCAATGAGCAGTTCTTC.

This clonotype came up many times. The rearrangement links TRBV12-3 or TRBV12-4 to TRBJ2-5; 9 nucleotides align to TRBD1. With V trimmed by 7 bases and J by 5 bases, 11 bases remained unmatched. There are 15 residues in the CDR3. CDR3 sequence (DNA): TGTGCCAGCATCCTTGGGGGGACAGGGCTGGAGACCCAGTACTTC. Translating it yields CASILGGTGLETQYF.

In this sample, this clonotype turned up many times. The chain links TRBV7-9 to TRBJ2-1; the match to TRBD2 covers 10 bases. V trimming: 6 bases; J trimming: 5 bases; junction bases outside the gene matches: 10. The germline gives CDR1 SEHNR, CDR2 FQNEAQ (reference sequence). The CDR3 sequence is 16 residues long. DNA of the CDR3: TGTGCCAGCAGGGATATTAGCGGGAGGAGTAACAATGAGCAGTTCTTC. It yields the protein CASRDISGRSNNEQFF.

This clonotype has a count of ten or more. The chain has TRBV12-3 or TRBV12-4 and TRBJ1-2; a weak D match, TRBD1 (5 bases). The CDR3 totals 13 residues. V lost 5 bases, J lost 8 bases, and 15 bases lay in between. CDR3 region: CASSPGGGNGYTF. As DNA, the CDR3 is TGTGCCAGCAGTCCCGGGGGGGGGAACGGCTACACCTTC.

This clonotype was seen many times. The chain joins TRBV5-1 to TRBJ2-2, with D uncertain. The V end lost 0 bases, the J end lost 2 bases, and 5 bases lay between the germline ends. In germline, CDR1 is SGHRS, CDR2 YFSETQ. This CDR3 has 14 amino acids. Here the CDR3 DNA reads TGCGCCAGCAGCTTGGAGGGTAACACCGGGGAGCTGTTTTTT. Translating it yields CASSLEGNTGELFF. The full variable domain, completed using reference TRBV5-1 and TRBJ2-2, is KAGVTQTPRYLIKTRGQQVTLSCSPISGHRSVSWYQQTPGQGLQFLFEYFSETQRNKGNFPGRFSGRQFSNSRSEMNVSTLELGDSALYLCASSLEGNTGELFFGEGSRLTVL.

This clonotype was seen a few times. The junction and the germline gene differ at one end; a read error may be behind it. This chain uses TRBV12-3 or TRBV12-4 with TRBJ2-5; no clear D gene. This CDR3 contains 12 residues. In DNA form, the CDR3 reads TGTGACAGCAGCAAAATCGGAGAGACCCAGTACTTC. Translation: CDSSKIGETQYF.

This clonotype was seen at least ten times. The chain joins TRBV9 to TRBJ1-1; no definite D call. Germline V CDR1 and CDR2: SGDLS, YYNGEE. With 0 bases removed from V and 4 bases from J, the gap between germline ends came to 13 bases. The CDR3 spans 15 residues. CDR3: CASSVEDATFTEAFF. The CDR3 region has the DNA TGTGCCAGCAGCGTAGAGGACGCCACCTTCACTGAAGCTTTCTTT.

This clonotype was recorded many times. The V call is TRBV5-5, the J call TRBJ1-5; 9 bases are a match to TRBD1. Germline trimming cut 4 bases from V and 0 bases from J; bases unmatched to any gene: 2. CDR1 is SGHKS and CDR2 is YYEKEE in the germline V gene (reference sequence). The length of the CDR3 is 15 residues. The CDR3 region is CASSTGGVSNQPQHF. CDR3 nucleotide sequence: TGTGCCAGCAGCACAGGGGGCGTTAGCAATCAGCCCCAGCATTTT.

Ten or more counts support this clonotype. This chain uses TRBV5-1 with TRBJ2-1, with TRBD2 matching 12 bases. V gave up 0 bases and J gave up 7 bases; unmatched junction bases: 5. This CDR3 contains 16 residues. In germline, CDR1 is SGHRS, CDR2 YFSETQ. The CDR3 region is CASSLVASGGANEQFF. CDR3 in DNA: TGCGCCAGCAGCTTGGTTGCTAGCGGGGGGGCGAATGAGCAGTTCTTC.

This clonotype was found many times. V and J are TRBV20-1 and TRBJ2-7; D call uncertain. V lost 0 bases to trimming and J lost 6 bases, with 15 bases between them. The CDR3 runs 14 residues. The germline V gene encodes CDR1 DFQATT and CDR2 SNEGSKA (reference sequence). For the CDR3, the DNA is TGCAGTGCTAGAGATCCTGCAGATCCCCGCGAGCAGTACTTC. The encoded protein is CSARDPADPREQYF.

This clonotype was counted many times. V usage is TRBV7-2 and J usage is TRBJ2-3; perhaps TRBD2 as D (6 bases). The CDR3 is 12 amino acids. V lost 6 bases and J 6 bases, leaving 10 bases between the germline ends. Germline V gene data show CDR1 as SGHTA and CDR2 as FQGNSA. The chain's CDR3 is CASSRRGDTQYF. The CDR3 DNA reads TGTGCCAGCAGTCGGAGGGGTGATACGCAGTATTTT.

The chain couples TRBV20-1 to TRBJ1-5, with TRBD1 matching 9 bases. The germline CDR1 and CDR2 sequences are DFQATT and SNEGSKA (reference sequence). The CDR3 spans 16 residues. V shed 1 base and J 6 bases; nucleotides not matched to a gene: 10. In DNA form, the CDR3 reads TGCAGTGCTAGAGGGGGCCGGGACAGGGTAAGTCAGCCCCAGCATTTT. It translates to CSARGGRDRVSQPQHF.

This clonotype was counted ten times or more. The DNA of the CDR3 is TGTGCCAGCAGTGAATACAAAGGTACCTACAATGAGCAGTTCTTC. Translation: CASSEYKGTYNEQFF. V and J are TRBV25-1 and TRBJ2-1; no clear D gene. This CDR3 contains 15 residues. Between the trimmed V and J ends, which lost 0 bases and 2 bases, there was a span of 8 bases. Per the germline V gene, CDR1 is MGHDK and CDR2 is SYGVNS.

This clonotype was recorded many times. This chain connects TRBV5-1 to TRBJ2-5; D remains unclear. The germline V gene encodes CDR1 SGHRS and CDR2 YFSETQ. There are 13 residues in the CDR3. Deletions cut 4 bases from V and 1 base from J, with 8 bases between. CDR3 protein: CASSQGSQETQYF. CDR3 DNA sequence: TGCGCCAGCAGCCAAGGTAGCCAAGAGACCCAGTACTTC. Full variable domain (missing parts from reference TRBV5-1 and TRBJ2-5): KAGVTQTPRYLIKTRGQQVTLSCSPISGHRSVSWYQQTPGQGLQFLFEYFSETQRNKGNFPGRFSGRQFSNSRSEMNVSTLELGDSALYLCASSQGSQETQYFGPGTRLLVL.

This clonotype was observed at least ten times. V gene TRBV7-9 combines with J gene TRBJ1-1, with TRBD1 matching 11 bases. Germline trimming cut 4 bases from V and 1 base from J; bases unmatched to any gene: 5. This CDR3 has 16 residues. In germline, CDR1 is SEHNR, CDR2 FQNEAQ (reference sequence). DNA of the CDR3: TGTGCCAGCAGCTCCCCCGGGACAGGGGGGAACACTGAAGCTTTCTTT. Translating gives CASSSPGTGGNTEAFF.

At least ten counts were recorded for this clonotype. As DNA, the CDR3 is TGCAGTGCTAATAGCGACAATGAGCAGTTCTTC. Protein: CSANSDNEQFF. The chain couples TRBV20-1 to TRBJ2-1; possible D gene TRBD2, 5 bases. The CDR3 totals 11 residues. CDR1 and CDR2 from the germline V gene are DFQATT and SNEGSKA (reference sequence). Trimming left V 4 bases short and J 5 bases short, with 6 bases between.

This clonotype was observed at least ten times. This chain joins TRBV5-1 and TRBJ2-1; 9 nucleotides match TRBD1. The CDR3 has 15 residues. Germline lookup yields CDR1 SGHRS and CDR2 YFSETQ. V lost 1 base to trimming and J lost 6 bases; unmatched junction nucleotides: 5. This chain's CDR3 is CASSLRPGQGNEQFF. CDR3 coding DNA: TGCGCCAGCAGCTTGAGGCCGGGACAGGGCAATGAGCAGTTCTTC.

Many counts were recorded for this clonotype. J is TRBJ2-1 and V is TRBV5-6; D not certain. This CDR3 is built from 14 residues. Germline CDR1 SGHDT, CDR2 YYEEEE. V gave up 2 bases and J gave up 4 bases, with 10 bases separating them. The CDR3 bases are TGTGCCAGCAGCTTCACTGTCGGGTACAATGAGCAGTTCTTC. This codes for CASSFTVGYNEQFF.

Ten or more counts support this clonotype. V and J are TRBV7-2 and TRBJ2-5, with 11 bases that match TRBD2. Losses at the gene ends were 3 bases for V and 2 bases for J; bases not matched to a gene: 5. This CDR3 spans 16 amino acids. The germline V gene encodes CDR1 SGHTA and CDR2 FQGNSA. The CDR3 DNA reads TGTGCCAGCAGCTTCAGGGGGACTAGCGGACAAGAGACCCAGTACTTC. Its protein is CASSFRGTSGQETQYF.

This clonotype was detected many times. CDR3 DNA: TGCAGTGCCTCTGATGTGAACACTGAAGCTTTCTTT. Translation: CSASDVNTEAFF. This chain joins TRBV20-1 and TRBJ1-1, with unresolved D. The CDR3 has 12 amino acids. The V end lost 6 bases, the J end lost 0 bases, and 8 bases lay between the germline ends. Germline values: CDR1 DFQATT, CDR2 SNEGSKA (reference sequence).